The next 6 T cell receptor beta chains were all read from a single sample in a study of T cells in Graves' hyperthyroidism and ophthalmopathy. TCR beta CDR3 regions were amplified from RNA transcripts. Initially, a first-round RT-PCR of the TCR CDR3 employed the HTBI primer set. TCRdb reprocessed the multiplex PCR reads via MiXCR and lists one record per CDR3 protein. The data contain 250,000 or so distinct CDR3 sequences, about a sixth of them singletons. The sequencing sample was made of blood. Every receptor here comes from a woman under 30 with Graves' ophthalmopathy.

This clonotype occurred many times. This chain links TRBV4-1 with TRBJ2-7; D perhaps matches TRBD1 (6 bases). Germline CDR1 MGHRA, CDR2 YSYEKL. Trimming stripped 4 bases from V and 1 base from J, with 14 bases between. This CDR3 is 15 amino acids long. CDR3: CASSPRKGQSYEQYF. DNA of the CDR3: TGCGCCAGCAGCCCACGCAAAGGACAGTCCTACGAGCAGTACTTC.

The chain combines TRBV19 with TRBJ2-1; tentatively, D is TRBD2 (6 bases). CDR1 and CDR2 from the germline V gene are LNHDA and SQIVND (reference sequence). The CDR3 has 13 amino acids. The V end was cut by 1 base, the J end by 10 bases, with 11 bases between. The CDR3 DNA sequence: TGTGCCAGTAGTATAGTACTAGCTTTGGAGCAGTTCTTC. Its protein product is CASSIVLALEQFF.

This clonotype has only a few counts. V is TRBV10-1 and J is TRBJ1-1; 7 bases are a match to TRBD1. The CDR3 runs to 18 residues. Germline V gene sequence: CDR1 WNHNN, CDR2 SYGVQD (reference sequence). Losses at the gene ends were 0 bases for V and 2 bases for J; bases not matched to a gene: 12. DNA for the CDR3: TGCGCCAGCAGTGAGTCCGCCGGGGCAGGGGGTGATAACACTGAAGCTTTCTTT. This codes for CASSESAGAGGDNTEAFF.

Of note for this clonotype: A read error may explain this, as a much larger clone is one base away. The chain uses TRBV24-1 and TRBJ2-6, with D perhaps TRBD1 (6 bases). The length of the CDR3 is 18 residues. The V gene's germline CDR1 is KGHDR and CDR2 SFDVKD. The CDR3 loop reads CATSDFQGPSSGASVLTF. The DNA of the CDR3 is TGTGCCACCAGTGATTTCCAGGGGCCAAGCTCTGGGGCCAGCGTCCTGACTTTC.

The V gene is TRBV27, the J gene TRBJ1-2; D remains unclear. In germline, CDR1 is MNHEY, CDR2 SMNVEV (reference sequence). CDR3 length equals 13 residues. V gave up 0 bases and J gave up 12 bases, with 14 bases separating them. The CDR3 bases are TGTGCCAGCAGTTTATCCCCCTTTCGGGCGAACACCTTC. Translation gives CASSLSPFRANTF.

This clonotype was observed many times. V and J are TRBV20-1 and TRBJ1-1; D unclear. Deletions cut 3 bases from V and 0 bases from J, with 5 bases between. The CDR3 is made up of 12 amino acids. Per the germline V gene, CDR1 is DFQATT and CDR2 is SNEGSKA (reference sequence). In DNA, the CDR3 is TGCAGTGCTAGGTCGGTGAACACTGAAGCTTTCTTT. Amino acid sequence: CSARSVNTEAFF.